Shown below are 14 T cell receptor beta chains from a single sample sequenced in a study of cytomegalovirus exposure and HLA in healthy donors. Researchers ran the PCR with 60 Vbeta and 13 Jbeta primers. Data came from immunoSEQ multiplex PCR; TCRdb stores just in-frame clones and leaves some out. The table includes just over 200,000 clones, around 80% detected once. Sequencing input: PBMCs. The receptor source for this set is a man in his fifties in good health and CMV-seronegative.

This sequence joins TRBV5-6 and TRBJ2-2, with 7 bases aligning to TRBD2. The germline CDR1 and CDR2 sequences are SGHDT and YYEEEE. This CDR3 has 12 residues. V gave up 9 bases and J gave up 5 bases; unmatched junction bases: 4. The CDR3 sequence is CAIGGRTGELFF. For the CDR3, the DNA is TGTGCCATCGGGGGGAGAACCGGGGAGCTGTTTTTT.

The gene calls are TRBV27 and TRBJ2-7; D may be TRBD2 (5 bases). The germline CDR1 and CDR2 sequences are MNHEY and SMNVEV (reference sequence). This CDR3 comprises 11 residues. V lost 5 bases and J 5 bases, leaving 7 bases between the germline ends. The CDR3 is CASSDYDEQYF. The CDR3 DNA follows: TGTGCCAGCAGTGACTACGACGAGCAGTACTTC.

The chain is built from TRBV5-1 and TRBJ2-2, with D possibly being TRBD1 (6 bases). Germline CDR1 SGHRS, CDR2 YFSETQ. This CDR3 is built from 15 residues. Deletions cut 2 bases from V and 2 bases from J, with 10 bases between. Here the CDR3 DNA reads TGCGCCAGCAGCTTCAGGGGCCTAAACACCGGGGAGCTGTTTTTT. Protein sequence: CASSFRGLNTGELFF.

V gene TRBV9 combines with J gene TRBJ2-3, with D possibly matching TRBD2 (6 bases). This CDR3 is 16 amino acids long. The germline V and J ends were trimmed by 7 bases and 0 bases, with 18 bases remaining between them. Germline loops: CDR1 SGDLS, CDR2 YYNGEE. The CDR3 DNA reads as TGTGCCAGCGGCATCGAGGGCGGGGCTAGCACAGATACGCAGTATTTT. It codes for CASGIEGGASTDTQYF. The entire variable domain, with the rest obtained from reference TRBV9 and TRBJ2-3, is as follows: DSGVTQTPKHLITATGQRVTLRCSPRSGDLSVYWYQQSLDQGLQFLIQYYNGEERAKGNILERFSAQQFPDLHSELNLSSLELGDSALYFCASGIEGGASTDTQYFGPGTRLTVL.

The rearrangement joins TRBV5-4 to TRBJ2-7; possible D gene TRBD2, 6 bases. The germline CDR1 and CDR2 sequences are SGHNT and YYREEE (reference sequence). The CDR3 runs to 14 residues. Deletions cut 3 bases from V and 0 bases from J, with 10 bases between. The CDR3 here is CASSYRDFSYEQYF. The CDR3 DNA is TGTGCCAGCAGCTACCGGGACTTCTCCTACGAGCAGTACTTC.

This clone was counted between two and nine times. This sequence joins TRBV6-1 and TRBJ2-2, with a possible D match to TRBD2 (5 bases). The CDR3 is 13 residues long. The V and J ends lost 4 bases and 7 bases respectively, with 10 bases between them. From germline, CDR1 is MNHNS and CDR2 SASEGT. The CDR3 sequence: CASSAGEHGELFF. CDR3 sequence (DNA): TGTGCCAGCAGTGCTGGGGAGCACGGGGAGCTGTTTTTT.

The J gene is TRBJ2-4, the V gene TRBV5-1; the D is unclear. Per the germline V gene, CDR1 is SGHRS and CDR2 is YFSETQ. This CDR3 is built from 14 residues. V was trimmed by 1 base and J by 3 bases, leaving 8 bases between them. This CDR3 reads CASSLNTGKNIQYF. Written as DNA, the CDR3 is TGCGCCAGCAGCTTGAACACGGGCAAAAACATTCAGTACTTC.

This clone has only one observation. CDR3 DNA sequence: TGTGCCAGTAGTTCAAGGACAGTACGGGGAAATACTGAAGCTTTCTTT. Its protein product is CASSSRTVRGNTEAFF. The rearrangement links TRBV19 to TRBJ1-1; possibly TRBD1 for D (6 bases). Germline V gene data show CDR1 as LNHDA and CDR2 as SQIVND (reference sequence). The CDR3 is 16 residues long. V was pared by 5 bases and J by 5 bases, with 21 bases between.

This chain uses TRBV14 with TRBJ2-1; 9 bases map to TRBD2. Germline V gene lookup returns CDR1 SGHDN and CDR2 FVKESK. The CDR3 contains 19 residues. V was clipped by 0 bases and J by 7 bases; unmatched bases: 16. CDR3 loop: CASSQDLRAAGGARNEQFF. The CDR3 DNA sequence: TGTGCCAGCAGCCAAGATCTAAGGGCGGCGGGAGGGGCGCGGAATGAGCAGTTCTTC.

CDR3 in DNA: TGTGCCAGCAGTTTACAGGGAAAGCCCCAGCATTTT. Amino acid sequence: CASSLQGKPQHF. V gene TRBV28 combines with J gene TRBJ1-5, with D possibly TRBD1 on 5 matching bases. The V gene's germline CDR1 is MDHEN and CDR2 SYDVKM. This CDR3 is 12 amino acids long. V shed 2 bases and J shed 8 bases, with 7 bases lying between them.

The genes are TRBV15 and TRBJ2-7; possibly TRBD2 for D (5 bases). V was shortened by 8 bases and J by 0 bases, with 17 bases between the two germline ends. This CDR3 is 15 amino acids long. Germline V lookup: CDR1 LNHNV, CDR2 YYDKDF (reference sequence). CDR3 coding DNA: TGTGCCACCGACGAGGGTGGGCCTAGCTCCTACGAGCAGTACTTC. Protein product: CATDEGGPSSYEQYF. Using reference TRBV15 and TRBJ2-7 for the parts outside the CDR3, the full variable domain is DAMVIQNPRYQVTQFGKPVTLSCSQTLNHNVMYWYQQKSSQAPKLLFHYYDKDFNNEADTPDNFQSRRPNTSFCFLDIRSPGLGDTAMYLCATDEGGPSSYEQYFGPGTRLTVT.

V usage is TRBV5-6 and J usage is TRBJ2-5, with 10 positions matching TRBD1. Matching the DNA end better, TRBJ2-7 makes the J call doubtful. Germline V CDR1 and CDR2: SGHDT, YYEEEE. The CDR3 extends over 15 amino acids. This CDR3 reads CASSSYRDRGYEQYF. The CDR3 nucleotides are TGTGCCAGCAGCTCATACCGGGACAGGGGCTACGAGCAGTACTTC.

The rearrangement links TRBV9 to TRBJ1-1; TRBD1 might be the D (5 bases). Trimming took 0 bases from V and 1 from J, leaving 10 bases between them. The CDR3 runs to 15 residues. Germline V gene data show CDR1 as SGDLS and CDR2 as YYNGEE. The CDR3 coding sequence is TGTGCCAGCAGCGTAGGCGGGACTGCGAACACTGAAGCTTTCTTT. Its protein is CASSVGGTANTEAFF.

The CDR3 loop reads CASSLLAGGTDTQYF. Here the CDR3 DNA reads TGCGCCAGCAGCTTACTAGCGGGAGGAACAGATACGCAGTATTTT. The V and J genes are TRBV5-1 and TRBJ2-3; 12 nucleotides line up with TRBD2. This CDR3 contains 15 residues. Germline loops: CDR1 SGHRS, CDR2 YFSETQ. The junction had 1 base not matched to a gene; V was cut back by 2 bases and J by 3 bases.